A selection of T cell receptor beta chains follows, all from one sample in a study of shared clonotypes between healthy human individuals. Using immunoSEQ multiplex PCR, the repertoire was profiled, and TCRdb retains in-frame clones only, with some absent. The profile covers around 2,000,000 clones, with less than 95% appearing a single time and approximately 1% taken by the ten largest. The sequencing input was naive CD8+ T cells sorted from blood. These receptors all stem from a man aged 18 to 29 in good health. Both conserved end residues are part of each CDR3. The D gene is left open where the match is weak. Rows give clone size only sometimes, using once, few, many, or a class for an expanded clone.

TRBV7-8	NA	TRBJ1-1	NA	CASSFRVEGNTEAFF	TGTGCCAGCAGCTTTAGGGTGGAGGGGAACACTGAAGCTTTCTTT
TRBV27	NA	TRBJ1-5	NA	CASRSTGLGLGAEPQHF	TGTGCCAGCAGAAGTACAGGGTTAGGGCTCGGAGCGGAGCCCCAGCATTTT
TRBV11-2	NA	TRBJ1-2	TRBD1	CAASTGGYYGYTF	TGTGCCGCTTCGACAGGGGGTTACTATGGCTACACCTTC
TRBV4-3	NA	TRBJ2-3	TRBD2	CASQTYHLAGEADTQYF	TGCGCCAGCCAGACTTACCACCTAGCGGGAGAGGCAGATACGCAGTATTTT
TRBV27	NA	TRBJ2-7	TRBD2	CASSFLQREDDEQYF	TGTGCCAGCAGTTTTCTACAGCGGGAGGATGACGAGCAGTACTTC
TRBV2	NA	TRBJ2-5	TRBD1	CASNTGTGQETQYF	TGTGCCAGCAATACCGGGACAGGCCAAGAGACCCAGTACTTC
TRBV7-8	NA	TRBJ2-2	NA	CASSLEAGELFF	TGTGCCAGCAGCTTAGAGGCCGGGGAGCTGTTTTTT
TRBV21-1	NA	TRBJ1-2	NA	CASSSKLYRVNGYTF	TGTGCCAGCAGCTCGAAGCTCTACAGGGTAAATGGCTACACCTTC
TRBV9	NA	TRBJ2-7	TRBD1	CASSAGQGSEQYF	TGTGCCAGCAGCGCAGGACAGGGCTCCGAGCAGTACTTC
TRBV5-6	once	TRBJ2-1	TRBD1	CASSYRDRGRDEQFF	TGTGCCAGCAGTTACCGGGACAGGGGGCGGGATGAGCAGTTCTTC
TRBV28	NA	TRBJ2-1	TRBD2	CASRLGLALNEQFF	TGTGCCAGCCGACTGGGACTAGCCCTCAATGAGCAGTTCTTC
TRBV28	once	TRBJ2-7	TRBD1	CASSLTGGSYEQYF	TGTGCCAGCAGCCTGACAGGGGGCTCCTACGAGCAGTACTTC
TRBV27	once	TRBJ1-5	NA	CASSLSGAGNQPQHF	TGTGCCAGCAGTTTATCTGGGGCAGGAAATCAGCCCCAGCATTTT
TRBV5-1	NA	TRBJ2-2	TRBD1	CASSLDPRGLGELFF	TGCGCCAGCAGCTTGGACCCCAGGGGGCTCGGGGAGCTGTTTTTT
TRBV4-3	NA	TRBJ2-7	TRBD2	CASSQVSGVSYEQYF	TGCGCCAGCAGCCAAGTGAGCGGGGTCTCCTACGAGCAGTACTTC
TRBV9	NA	TRBJ2-5	TRBD2	CASSRDLGTSGRSLYF	TGTGCCAGCAGCAGAGACCTCGGGACTAGCGGGAGGTCCCTGTACTTC
TRBV7-2	NA	TRBJ2-5	NA	CASSLVTYQETQYF	TGTGCCAGCAGCTTAGTAACGTACCAAGAGACCCAGTACTTC
TRBV27	NA	TRBJ2-3	TRBD2	CASNFGGSADTQYF	TGTGCCAGCAATTTTGGCGGGAGTGCAGATACGCAGTATTTT
TRBV5-4	once	TRBJ2-7	NA	CASSLFRGYEQYF	TGTGCCAGCAGCTTGTTCAGGGGATACGAGCAGTACTTC
TRBV9	NA	TRBJ2-3	NA	CASSGGRLADTQYF	TGTGCCAGCAGCGGGGGGAGGTTGGCAGATACGCAGTATTTT
TRBV9	NA	TRBJ2-3	TRBD2	CASSVLAGGLDTQYF	TGTGCCAGCAGCGTCCTAGCGGGAGGTCTTGATACGCAGTATTTT
TRBV4-1	NA	TRBJ2-2	TRBD1	CASSRSTGGHTGELFF	TGCGCCAGCAGCCGCTCGACAGGGGGGCACACCGGGGAGCTGTTTTTT
TRBV23-1	NA	TRBJ2-7	NA	CASSQSDRRYYEQYF	TGCGCCAGCAGTCAATCGGACCGAAGATACTACGAGCAGTACTTC
TRBV30	NA	TRBJ2-1	TRBD2	CAWSDSGTSGRIVSYNEQFF	TGTGCCTGGAGTGACTCCGGGACTAGCGGGAGGATCGTCTCCTACAATGAGCAGTTCTTC
TRBV13	NA	TRBJ2-3	TRBD2	CASSLISGRSGVDTQYF	TGTGCCAGCAGCTTAATATCCGGGAGGAGTGGAGTAGATACGCAGTATTTT
TRBV7-9	NA	TRBJ1-4	NA	CASSTSVGGSGEKLFF	TGTGCCAGCAGCACCTCCGTGGGGGGATCGGGTGAAAAACTGTTTTTT
TRBV7-9	NA	TRBJ1-1	NA	CASSLKWDGEAFF	TGTGCCAGCAGCTTAAAATGGGACGGTGAAGCTTTCTTT
TRBV27	NA	TRBJ2-1	TRBD2	CASTSRLAGRYNEQFF	TGTGCCAGCACCTCCCGACTAGCGGGGCGCTACAATGAGCAGTTCTTC
TRBV20-1	NA	TRBJ1-1	NA	CSSILNTEAFF	TGCAGTTCAATCCTGAACACTGAAGCTTTCTTT
TRBV19	NA	TRBJ1-1	NA	CASSKGLAEAFF	TGTGCCAGTAGTAAGGGGCTGGCTGAAGCTTTCTTT
TRBV6-5	NA	TRBJ1-3	NA	CASSYSDTSGNTIYF	TGTGCCAGCAGTTACTCGGATACCTCTGGAAACACCATATATTTT
TRBV27	once	TRBJ1-5	TRBD1	CASRPGGSNQPQHF	TGTGCCAGCAGGCCAGGGGGGAGCAATCAGCCCCAGCATTTT
TRBV28	NA	TRBJ2-6	NA	CASSSRGPSSGANVLTF	TGTGCCAGCAGTTCCCGAGGACCGTCATCTGGGGCCAACGTCCTGACTTTC
TRBV15	NA	TRBJ1-1	NA	CATSRPGDTEAFF	TGTGCCACCAGCAGACCAGGTGACACTGAAGCTTTCTTT
TRBV27	NA	TRBJ2-3	TRBD1	CASSPQGVTSTDTQYF	TGTGCCAGCAGCCCTCAGGGGGTTACCTCCACAGATACGCAGTATTTT
TRBV9	NA	TRBJ2-3	NA	CASSSDLGVDTQYF	TGTGCCAGCAGCTCCGATTTGGGGGTAGATACGCAGTATTTT